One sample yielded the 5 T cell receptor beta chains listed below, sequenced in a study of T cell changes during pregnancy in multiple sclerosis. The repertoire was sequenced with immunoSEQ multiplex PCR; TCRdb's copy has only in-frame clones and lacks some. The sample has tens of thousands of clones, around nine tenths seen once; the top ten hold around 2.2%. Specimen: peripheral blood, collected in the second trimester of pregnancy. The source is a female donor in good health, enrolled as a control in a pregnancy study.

The DNA for the CDR3 is TGTGCCAGCAGCTCCCGGACTAGCGGGGGACGAATTCCCGAGCAGTACTTC. This encodes CASSSRTSGGRIPEQYF. The rearrangement joins TRBV7-3 to TRBJ2-7; 13 nucleotides match TRBD2. CDR1 is SGHTA, CDR2 FQGTGA, per germline. This CDR3 has 17 amino acids. J gave up 6 bases and V 4 bases, and 12 bases lay outside the gene matches.

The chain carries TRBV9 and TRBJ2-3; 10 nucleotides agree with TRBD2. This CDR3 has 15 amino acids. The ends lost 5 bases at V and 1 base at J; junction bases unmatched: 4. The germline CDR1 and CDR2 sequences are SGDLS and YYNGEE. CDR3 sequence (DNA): TGTGCCAGCAGTTTAGGACTAGCGGGCACAGATACGCAGTATTTT. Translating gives CASSLGLAGTDTQYF.

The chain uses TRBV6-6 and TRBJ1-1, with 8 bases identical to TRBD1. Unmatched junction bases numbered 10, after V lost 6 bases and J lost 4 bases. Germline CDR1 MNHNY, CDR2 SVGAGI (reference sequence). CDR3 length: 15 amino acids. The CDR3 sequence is CASRIRQGKATEAFF. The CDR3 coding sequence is TGTGCCAGCAGAATTAGACAGGGGAAGGCCACTGAAGCTTTCTTT.

The CDR3 spells CASSRAGGEYEQYF. The DNA for the CDR3 is TGTGCCAGCTCCCGGGCCGGGGGAGAATACGAGCAGTACTTC. This chain links TRBV18 with TRBJ2-7; D is perhaps TRBD2 (6 bases). V was clipped by 6 bases and J by 4 bases, with 16 bases between them. CDR3 length: 14 residues. CDR1 KGHSH and CDR2 LQKENI come from the germline V gene.

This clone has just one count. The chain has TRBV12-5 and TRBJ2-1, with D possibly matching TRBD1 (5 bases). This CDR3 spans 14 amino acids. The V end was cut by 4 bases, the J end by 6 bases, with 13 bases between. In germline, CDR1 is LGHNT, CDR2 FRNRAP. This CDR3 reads CASGSQGTFNEQFF. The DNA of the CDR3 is TGTGCTAGTGGTTCTCAGGGCACCTTCAATGAGCAGTTCTTC.